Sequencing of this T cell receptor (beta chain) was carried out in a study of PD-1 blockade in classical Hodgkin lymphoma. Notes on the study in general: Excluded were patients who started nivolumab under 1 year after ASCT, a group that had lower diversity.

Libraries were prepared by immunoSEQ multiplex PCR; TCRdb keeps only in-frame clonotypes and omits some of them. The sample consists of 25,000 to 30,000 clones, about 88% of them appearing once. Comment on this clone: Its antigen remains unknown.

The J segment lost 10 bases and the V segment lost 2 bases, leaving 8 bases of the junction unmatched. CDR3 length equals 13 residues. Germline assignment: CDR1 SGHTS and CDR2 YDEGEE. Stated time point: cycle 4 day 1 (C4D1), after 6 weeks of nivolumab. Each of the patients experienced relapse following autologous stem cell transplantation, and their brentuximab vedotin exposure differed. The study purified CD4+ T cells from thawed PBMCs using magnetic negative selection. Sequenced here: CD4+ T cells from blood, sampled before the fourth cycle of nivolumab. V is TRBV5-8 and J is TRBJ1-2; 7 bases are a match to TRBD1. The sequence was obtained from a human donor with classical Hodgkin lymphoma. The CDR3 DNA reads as TGTGCCAGCAGCTTAAGGACAGGCACTCACTACACCTTC. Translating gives CASSLRTGTHYTF.